A single sample is the source of the 24 T cell receptor beta chains below, sequenced in a study of cytomegalovirus exposure and HLA in healthy donors. Assay: immunoSEQ multiplex PCR; the TCRdb copy retains only in-frame clones and omits some. The sample has some 160,000 clones, 88% seen once; the top ten hold almost 3%. The sample comprised PBMCs. Receptor source: a man in his late teens or twenties in good health and CMV-seronegative.

With respect to this clone: A read error may produce the germline difference seen at one junction end. This chain links TRBV7-7 with TRBJ2-3; D may be TRBD2 (7 bases). The CDR3 runs to 15 residues. CDR1 and CDR2 (germline): SSHAT, FNYEAQ (reference sequence). CDR3 sequence: CASSQGGVSTDTQYF. The DNA of the CDR3 is TGTGCTAGCAGTCAAGGGGGGGTTAGCACAGATACGCAGTATTTT.

The J gene is TRBJ2-3, the V gene TRBV6-5, with D perhaps matching TRBD1 (7 bases). Germline CDR1 reads MNHEY; CDR2 reads SVGAGI. Trimming stripped 4 bases from V and 6 bases from J, with 14 bases between. CDR3 length: 14 residues. The CDR3 spells CASSLQGRRDTQYF. CDR3 sequence (DNA): TGTGCCAGCAGTTTACAGGGGAGGCGGGATACGCAGTATTTT.

This clone has a handful of counts. For the CDR3, the DNA is TGTGCCAGCAGCTTCGGGACAGTCTATGGCTACACCTTC. Amino acid sequence: CASSFGTVYGYTF. This sequence joins TRBV7-9 and TRBJ1-2, with TRBD1 matching over 7 bases. V was clipped by 3 bases and J by 4 bases; unmatched bases: 2. Germline lookup yields CDR1 SEHNR and CDR2 FQNEAQ (reference sequence). The CDR3 has 13 amino acids.

This sequence joins TRBV11-3 and TRBJ2-1; 12 nucleotides agree with TRBD2. Germline CDR1 SGHNT, CDR2 YENEEA. The CDR3 runs 17 residues. After removal of 0 bases from V and 5 bases from J, the junction contained 5 bases not matched to a gene. The CDR3 sequence is CASSLEPSGRGNNEQFF. Written as DNA, the CDR3 is TGTGCCAGCAGCTTAGAACCTAGCGGGAGGGGAAACAATGAGCAGTTCTTC.

The chain links TRBV2 to TRBJ2-3; 10 positions agree with TRBD2. CDR1 and CDR2 (germline): SNHLY, FYNNEI. This CDR3 is 14 amino acids long. With V trimmed by 7 bases and J by 5 bases, 6 bases remained unmatched. CDR3 sequence reads: CASTASGSKDTQYF. CDR3 bases: TGTGCCAGCACGGCTAGCGGGAGTAAAGATACGCAGTATTTT.

The rearrangement links TRBV6-5 to TRBJ1-1; D possibly corresponds to TRBD1 (5 bases). Germline CDR1 is MNHEY and CDR2 is SVGAGI. V shed 2 bases and J shed 4 bases, with 14 bases lying between them. This CDR3 has 15 amino acids. Here the CDR3 DNA reads TGTGCCAGCAGTTACGGGGGGGTTGTAAGCACTGAAGCTTTCTTT. This translates into CASSYGGVVSTEAFF.

CDR3 in DNA: TGTGCCAGCAGCGCGGCCGACGGGAGGACGCCTACGCAGTATTTT. This codes for CASSAADGRTPTQYF. The chain recombines TRBV7-9 with TRBJ2-3, with 7 bases aligning to TRBD2. The CDR3 is 15 amino acids. Germline V gene lookup returns CDR1 SEHNR and CDR2 FQNEAQ (reference sequence). V lost 5 bases and J lost 8; bases outside the gene matches: 13.

The chain joins TRBV19 to TRBJ1-1; possible D gene TRBD1, 6 bases. CDR3 length: 12 residues. The V gene's germline CDR1 is LNHDA and CDR2 SQIVND (reference sequence). V lost 11 bases, J lost 6 bases, and 16 bases lay in between. The CDR3 reads CAAHSGVAEAFF. CDR3 DNA sequence: TGTGCCGCCCACTCAGGGGTAGCTGAAGCTTTCTTT.

The chain combines TRBV28 with TRBJ1-2; D is uncertain. Germline V CDR1 and CDR2: MDHEN, SYDVKM. The CDR3 spans 11 residues. V was clipped by 4 bases and J by 4 bases, with 4 bases between them. CDR3 amino acids: CASSYRYGYTF. In nucleotides, the CDR3 is TGTGCCAGCAGTTATCGCTATGGCTACACCTTC.

The chain is built from TRBV19 and TRBJ2-7; 7 bases align to TRBD1. V lost 4 bases to trimming and J lost 2 bases; unmatched junction nucleotides: 2. This CDR3 has 13 amino acids. CDR1 is LNHDA, CDR2 SQIVND, per germline (reference sequence). The CDR3 region has the DNA TGTGCCAGTAGTAGGGGACAGACCTACGAGCAGTACTTC. As protein: CASSRGQTYEQYF.

The chain uses TRBV7-2 and TRBJ2-1, with 9 bases lining up with TRBD2. This CDR3 is 15 amino acids long. From germline, CDR1 is SGHTA and CDR2 FQGNSA. The V gene end was trimmed by 0 bases and the J gene end by 7 bases; junction bases not matched to a gene: 4. The CDR3 region is CASSLAQLAGNEQFF. The CDR3 coding sequence is TGTGCCAGCAGCTTAGCGCAACTAGCGGGTAATGAGCAGTTCTTC. Together with reference TRBV7-2 and TRBJ2-1, the CDR3 gives the full variable domain: GAGVSQSPSNKVTEKGKDVELRCDPISGHTALYWYRQSLGQGLEFLIYFQGNSAPDKSGLPSDRFSAERTGGSVSTLTIQRTQQEDSAVYLCASSLAQLAGNEQFFGPGTRLTVL.

V gene TRBV27 combines with J gene TRBJ2-7, with 9 bases that match TRBD1. Unmatched junction bases numbered 9, after V lost 5 bases and J lost 4 bases. There are 15 residues in the CDR3. The V gene's germline CDR1 is MNHEY and CDR2 SMNVEV (reference sequence). CDR3 amino acids: CASSLTGQGAYEQYV. Here the CDR3 DNA reads TGTGCCAGCAGTCTAACGGGACAGGGAGCGTACGAGCAGTACGTC.

V and J are TRBV4-1 and TRBJ2-1, with TRBD1 identical over 11 bases. The CDR3 length is 18 residues. Germline CDR1 reads MGHRA; CDR2 reads YSYEKL. J lost 7 bases, V lost 1 base, and 12 bases had no gene match. The CDR3 DNA sequence: TGCGCCAGCAGCCAAGGGGACACCGGGACAGGGGGTCGGAATGAGCAGTTCTTC. It codes for CASSQGDTGTGGRNEQFF.

The chain carries TRBV5-1 and TRBJ1-3, with unresolved D. Germline loops: CDR1 SGHRS, CDR2 YFSETQ. The CDR3 has 16 amino acids. The V gene lost 1 base and the J gene lost 7 bases, with 18 bases spanning the gap. CDR3 coding DNA: TGCGCCAGCAGCTTGTGGGCTGACGACAACGGCAACACCATATATTTT. This codes for CASSLWADDNGNTIYF.

The rearrangement joins TRBV7-8 to TRBJ2-7; possibly TRBD2 for D (5 bases). This CDR3 spans 15 amino acids. The germline V gene encodes CDR1 SGHVS and CDR2 FQNEAQ. The ends were cut back, 0 bases at V and 1 base at J, with 10 bases in the middle. CDR3 protein: CASSLARVPSYEQYF. DNA of the CDR3: TGTGCCAGCAGCTTAGCGCGGGTACCTTCCTACGAGCAGTACTTC.

CDR3 coding DNA: TGTGCCAGCAGTCCACAGGGATGGGGGCGCGAGCAGTACGTC. Encoded protein: CASSPQGWGREQYV. The chain carries TRBV28 and TRBJ2-7; possibly TRBD1 for D (6 bases). Germline V gene data show CDR1 as MDHEN and CDR2 as SYDVKM. The CDR3 sequence is 14 residues long. V gave up 5 bases and J gave up 6 bases, with 17 bases separating them.

The V call is TRBV7-2, the J call TRBJ2-7; weak D call: TRBD2 (5 bases). The V gene's germline CDR1 is SGHTA and CDR2 FQGNSA. The germline V and J ends were trimmed by 2 bases and 3 bases, with 17 bases remaining between them. The CDR3 runs to 16 residues. The CDR3 loop reads CASSLFRLGANYEQYF. The CDR3 DNA is TGTGCCAGCAGCTTATTTCGCCTGGGAGCAAACTACGAGCAGTACTTC.

V and J are TRBV5-1 and TRBJ1-1, with D perhaps matching TRBD1 (6 bases). The CDR3 consists of 15 residues. Germline assignment: CDR1 SGHRS and CDR2 YFSETQ. Trimming cost V 0 bases and J 5 bases, with 14 bases left between them. As DNA, the CDR3 is TGCGCCAGCAGCTTGGTGGGGGGGCAAGGTACTGAAGCTTTCTTT. It specifies CASSLVGGQGTEAFF.

This chain joins TRBV29-1 and TRBJ2-5; 8 bases line up with TRBD1. The CDR3 is 13 amino acids. Losses at the gene ends were 7 bases for V and 4 bases for J; bases not matched to a gene: 8. The germline gives CDR1 SQVTM, CDR2 ANQGSEA. The CDR3 spells CSDKTGAGETQYF. In nucleotides, the CDR3 is TGCAGCGATAAGACAGGGGCAGGAGAGACCCAGTACTTC.

The rearrangement joins TRBV4-1 to TRBJ1-1; D possibly corresponds to TRBD1 (5 bases). V lost 1 base and J 1 base, leaving 16 bases between the germline ends. The CDR3 loop spans 17 amino acids. Germline V gene lookup returns CDR1 MGHRA and CDR2 YSYEKL. The CDR3 nucleotides are TGCGCCAGCAGCCAAGGTCGATTGCGGGGGGAGAACACTGAAGCTTTCTTT. It translates to CASSQGRLRGENTEAFF.

This chain links TRBV19 with TRBJ1-1; D is unresolved. CDR1 and CDR2 from the germline V gene are LNHDA and SQIVND (reference sequence). V gave up 5 bases and J gave up 5 bases, with 12 bases separating them. The CDR3 runs to 13 residues. This CDR3 is CASSAQTGTEAFF. The CDR3 region has the DNA TGTGCCAGTAGTGCCCAGACGGGGACTGAAGCTTTCTTT.

The CDR3 bases are TGTGCCAGCAGTGGGAGACCCGACCCGAACACTGAAGCTTTCTTT. This codes for CASSGRPDPNTEAFF. The chain joins TRBV6-5 to TRBJ1-1; no clear D. This CDR3 spans 15 amino acids. CDR1 and CDR2 from the germline V gene are MNHEY and SVGAGI. V was clipped by 5 bases and J by 1 base, with 14 bases between them.

The chain recombines TRBV18 with TRBJ2-7; 12 nucleotides align to TRBD2. Germline CDR1 KGHSH, CDR2 LQKENI. Trimming took 6 bases from V and 6 from J; bases not matched to a gene: 3. The CDR3 is 13 amino acids. As DNA, the CDR3 is TGTGCCAGCTCGAGGACTAGCGGGACCGAGCAGTACTTC. Its translation is CASSRTSGTEQYF.

This clone was recorded once. V is TRBV7-9 and J is TRBJ2-7, with 7 bases that match TRBD1. The CDR3 covers 14 residues. Germline V lookup: CDR1 SEHNR, CDR2 FQNEAQ (reference sequence). V was clipped by 1 base and J by 5 bases; unmatched bases: 5. This CDR3 reads CASSLGQGSDEQYF. For the CDR3, the DNA is TGTGCCAGCAGCTTAGGACAGGGTAGCGACGAGCAGTACTTC.